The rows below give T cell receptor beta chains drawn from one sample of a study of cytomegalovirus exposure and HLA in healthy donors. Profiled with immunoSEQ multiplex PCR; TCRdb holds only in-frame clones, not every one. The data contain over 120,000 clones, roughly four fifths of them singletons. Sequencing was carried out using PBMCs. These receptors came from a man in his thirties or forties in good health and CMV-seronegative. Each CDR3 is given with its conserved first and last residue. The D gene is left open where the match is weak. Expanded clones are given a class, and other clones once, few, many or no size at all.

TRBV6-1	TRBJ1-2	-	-	TGTGCCAGCAGCGATCCCGACGGGACTAACTATGGCTACACCTTC	CASSDPDGTNYGYTF
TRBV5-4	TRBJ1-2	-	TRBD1	TGTGCCAGCAGCCCCGGAGGTCGGGACAGTAACTATGGCTACACCTTC	CASSPGGRDSNYGYTF
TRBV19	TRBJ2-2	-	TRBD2	TGTGCCACCCGATTGGGACTAGCGGGGGGGCTGAACACCGGGGAGCTGTTTTTT	CATRLGLAGGLNTGELFF
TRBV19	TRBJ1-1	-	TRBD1	TGTGCCAGTAGTCCGTGGACAGGTTCACAGGGCGCTGAAGCTTTCTTT	CASSPWTGSQGAEAFF
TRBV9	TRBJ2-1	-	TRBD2	TGTGCCAGCAGCACCTCCGGGACTAGATACAATGAGCAGTTCTTC	CASSTSGTRYNEQFF
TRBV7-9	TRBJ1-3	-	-	TGTGCCAGCAGCTTATCTAGGACCGACAGGTGGAACACCATATATTTT	CASSLSRTDRWNTIYF
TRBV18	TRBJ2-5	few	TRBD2	TGTGCCAGCTCACCACAGCGGGGGTCATCCTGGGGGGAAGAGACCCAGTACTTC	CASSPQRGSSWGEETQYF
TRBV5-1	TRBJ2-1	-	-	TGCGCCAGCAGCTTGGCGGCGACCAGAGGCCACAATGAGCAGTTCTTC	CASSLAATRGHNEQFF
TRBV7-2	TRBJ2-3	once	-	TGTGCCAGCAGCTTCGACAGGAGCACAGATACGCAGTATTTT	CASSFDRSTDTQYF
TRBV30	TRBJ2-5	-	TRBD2	TGTGCCTGGGGACTAGCGGGGGTCCCAGAGACCCAGTACTTC	CAWGLAGVPETQYF
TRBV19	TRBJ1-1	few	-	TGTGCCAGTAGGGACTGGAACACTGAAGCTTTCTTT	CASRDWNTEAFF
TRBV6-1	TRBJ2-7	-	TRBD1	TGTGCCGTGAGGGGGTCGACAGGGGGCTACGAGCAGTACTTC	CAVRGSTGGYEQYF
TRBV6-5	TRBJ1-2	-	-	TGTGCCAGCAGCCCTACTCCAGAGTCGGCGGGTGGCTACACCTTC	CASSPTPESAGGYTF
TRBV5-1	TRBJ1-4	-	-	TGCGCCAGCAGCCTCACGGGGGGTATGGCTGAAAAACTGTTTTTT	CASSLTGGMAEKLFF
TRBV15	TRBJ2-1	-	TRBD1	TGTGCCACCAGCAGAGGGCGGACAGGGGGTCTGAATGAGCAGTTCTTC	CATSRGRTGGLNEQFF
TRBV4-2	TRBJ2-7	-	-	TGTGCCAGCAGCCAAGGGGAGGCGGGGACCGACGAGCAGTACTTC	CASSQGEAGTDEQYF
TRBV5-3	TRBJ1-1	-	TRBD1	TGTGCCAGAAGCGCGAAGGGTAGACAGGGGGACGGGATGAACACTGAAGCTTTCTTT	CARSAKGRQGDGMNTEAFF
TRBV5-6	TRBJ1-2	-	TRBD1	TGTGCCAGCAGCCCTGGACAGGGAGTATATGGCTACACCTTC	CASSPGQGVYGYTF
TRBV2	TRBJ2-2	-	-	TGTGCCAGCAGCGCTACAGAAAACGGGGAGCTGTTTTTT	CASSATENGELFF
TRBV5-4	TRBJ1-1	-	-	TGTGCCAGCAGCTTAAAGAGTGGGAACACTGAAGCTTTCTTT	CASSLKSGNTEAFF
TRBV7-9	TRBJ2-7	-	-	TGTGCCAGCAGCCCCCAAGTTGCAGGTACCTACGAGCAGTACTTC	CASSPQVAGTYEQYF
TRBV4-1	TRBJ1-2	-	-	TGCGCCAGCAGCCAAGAGGGCAGGGTCTATGGCTACACCTTC	CASSQEGRVYGYTF
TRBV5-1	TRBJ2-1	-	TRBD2	TGCGCCAGCACTATCTCCGGGACTAGCGGATACAATGAGCAGTTCTTC	CASTISGTSGYNEQFF
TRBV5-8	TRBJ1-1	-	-	TGTGCCAGCAGCCTGTCGGTTGCCACTGAAGCTTTCTTT	CASSLSVATEAFF
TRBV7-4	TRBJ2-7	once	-	TGTGCCAGCAGCTTTGGGCATAGTCTTTCCTACGAGCAGTACTTC	CASSFGHSLSYEQYF
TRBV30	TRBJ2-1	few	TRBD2	TGTGCCTGGAGTGCGGCTAGCGGGGGCCCTTCGAATGAGCAGTTCTTC	CAWSAASGGPSNEQFF
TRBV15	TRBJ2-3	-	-	TGTGCCACCAGCAGCCTTGACTTGACAGATACGCAGTATTTT	CATSSLDLTDTQYF
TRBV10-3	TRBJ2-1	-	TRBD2	TGTGCCATCAGCCCTCGGCGGGAGGGCCCCTACAATGAGCAGTTCTTC	CAISPRREGPYNEQFF
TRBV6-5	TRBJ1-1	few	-	TGTGCCGTCCGGGGGGGTCGACATACTTTCTTT	CAVRGGRHTFF
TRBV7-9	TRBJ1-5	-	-	TGTGCCAGCAGCCAAAACGACAATTATCAGCCCCAGCATTTT	CASSQNDNYQPQHF
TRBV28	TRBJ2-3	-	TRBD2	TGTGCCAGCAGTTTCGGCAGCGGGAGGCCAGGAGATACGCAGTATTTT	CASSFGSGRPGDTQYF
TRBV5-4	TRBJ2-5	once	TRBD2	TGTGCCAGCAGCCCGGGACTAGCGGGAGGAACTGAGACCCAGTACTTC	CASSPGLAGGTETQYF
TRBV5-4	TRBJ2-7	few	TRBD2	TGTGCCAGCAGCGCTACTAGCGGGGGTTACGAGCAGTACTTC	CASSATSGGYEQYF
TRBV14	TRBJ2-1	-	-	TGTGCCAGCAGCCAAGATGAGGCCCTTCCCTATGAGCAGTTCTTC	CASSQDEALPYEQFF
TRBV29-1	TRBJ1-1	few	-	TGCAGCGCCTCACGGGGCACTGAAGCTTTCTTT	CSASRGTEAFF
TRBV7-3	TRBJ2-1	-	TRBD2	TGTGCCAGCAGCTTAATAGCTAGCGGGGGAATTAATGAGCAGTTCTTC	CASSLIASGGINEQFF
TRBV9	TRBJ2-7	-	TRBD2	TGTGCCAGCAGCGTAGAGATGACTAGCGGGTACGAGCAGTACTTC	CASSVEMTSGYEQYF
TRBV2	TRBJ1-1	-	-	TGTGCCAGCAGCGAAGACCCGGACATGAGGGCTTTCTTT	CASSEDPDMRAFF
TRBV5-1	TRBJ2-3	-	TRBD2	TGCGCCAGCAGCTTGGTGGCGGGGGGCCCTAGCACAGATACGCAGTATTTT	CASSLVAGGPSTDTQYF
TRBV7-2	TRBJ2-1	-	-	TGTGCCAGCAGCTTAGCGGGAGATACCTACAATGAGCAGTTCTTC	CASSLAGDTYNEQFF
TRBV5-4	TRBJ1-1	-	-	TGTGCCAGCAGCTTGGTCGCAGGGGTCATGAACACTGAAGCTTTCTTT	CASSLVAGVMNTEAFF
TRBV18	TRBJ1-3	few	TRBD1	TGTGCCAGCTCACCCGGACAGGGGACCTCTGGAAACACCATATATTTT	CASSPGQGTSGNTIYF
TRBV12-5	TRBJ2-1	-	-	TGTGCTAGTGGGATCCACAGGGATGATGAGCAGTTCTTC	CASGIHRDDEQFF
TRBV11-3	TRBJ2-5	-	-	TGTGCCAGCAGCTCCGCGGCAGCACAAGAGACCCAGTACTTC	CASSSAAAQETQYF
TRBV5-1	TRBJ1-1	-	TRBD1	TGCGCCAGCAGCCTAAAAGGACAGGGGGAAGCTTTCTTT	CASSLKGQGEAFF
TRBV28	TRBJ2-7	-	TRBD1	TGTGCCAGCACCCCCCGTCGGACAGGGGGTTCGGAGCAGTACTTC	CASTPRRTGGSEQYF
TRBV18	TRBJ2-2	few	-	TGTGCCAGCTCACCACTTTTCGGGAATAGTGGGGAGCTGTTTTTT	CASSPLFGNSGELFF
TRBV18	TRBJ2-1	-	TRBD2	TGTGCCAGCTCACCACCGCAGGGCATAGCGGGAATGAATGAGCAGTTCTTC	CASSPPQGIAGMNEQFF
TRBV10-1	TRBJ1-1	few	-	TGCGCCAGCAGCACCGACAGGAGGAACACTGAAGCTTTCTTT	CASSTDRRNTEAFF
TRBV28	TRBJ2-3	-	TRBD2	TGTGCCAGCAGTTTCCCACAGCGGGGTAGCGGGAGTTTGGGGGATACGCAGTATTTT	CASSFPQRGSGSLGDTQYF
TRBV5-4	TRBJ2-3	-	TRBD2	TGTGCCAGCAGCACGCCTCCGGGACTAGCGGGGGGGGGCACAGATACGCAGTATTTT	CASSTPPGLAGGGTDTQYF
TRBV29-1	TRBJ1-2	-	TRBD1	TGCAGCGTACCGGGACAGGGCCTTTCCAACTATGGCTACACCTTC	CSVPGQGLSNYGYTF
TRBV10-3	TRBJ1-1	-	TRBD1	TGTGCCATCAGTGAAATGCGACAGGGGATAAACACTGAAGCTTTCTTT	CAISEMRQGINTEAFF